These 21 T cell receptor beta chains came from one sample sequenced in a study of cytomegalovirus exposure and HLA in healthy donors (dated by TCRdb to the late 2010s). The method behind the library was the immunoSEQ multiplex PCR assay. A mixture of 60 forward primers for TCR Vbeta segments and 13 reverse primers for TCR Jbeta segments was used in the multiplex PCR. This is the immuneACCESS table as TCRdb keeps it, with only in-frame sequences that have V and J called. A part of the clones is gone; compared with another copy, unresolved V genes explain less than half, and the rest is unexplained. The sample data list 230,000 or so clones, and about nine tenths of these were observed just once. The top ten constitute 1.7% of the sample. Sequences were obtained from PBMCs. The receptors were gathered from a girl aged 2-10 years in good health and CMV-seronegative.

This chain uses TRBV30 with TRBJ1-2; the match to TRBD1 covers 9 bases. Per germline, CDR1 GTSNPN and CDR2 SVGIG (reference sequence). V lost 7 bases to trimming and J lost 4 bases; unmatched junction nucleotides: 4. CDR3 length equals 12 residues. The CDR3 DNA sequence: TGTGCCTCAATGGACAGGGGCTATGGCTACACCTTC. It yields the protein CASMDRGYGYTF.

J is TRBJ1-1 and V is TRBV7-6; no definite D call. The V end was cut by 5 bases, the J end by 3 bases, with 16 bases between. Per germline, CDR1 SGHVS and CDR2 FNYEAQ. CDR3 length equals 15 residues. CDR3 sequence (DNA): TGTGCCAGCAGCGAATCGGGGATCGGGCACACTGAAGCTTTCTTT. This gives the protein CASSESGIGHTEAFF.

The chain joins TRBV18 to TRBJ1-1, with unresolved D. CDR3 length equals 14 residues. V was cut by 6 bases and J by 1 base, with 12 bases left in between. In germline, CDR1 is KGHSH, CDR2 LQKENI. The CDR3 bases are TGTGCCAGCTCCCTAGGCCCCCGGAACACTGAAGCTTTCTTT. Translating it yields CASSLGPRNTEAFF.

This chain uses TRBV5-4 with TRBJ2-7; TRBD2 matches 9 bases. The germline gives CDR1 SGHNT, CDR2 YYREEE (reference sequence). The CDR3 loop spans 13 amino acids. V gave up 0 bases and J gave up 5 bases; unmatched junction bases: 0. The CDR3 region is CASSLVAGDEQYF. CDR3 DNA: TGTGCCAGCAGCTTGGTAGCGGGGGACGAGCAGTACTTC.

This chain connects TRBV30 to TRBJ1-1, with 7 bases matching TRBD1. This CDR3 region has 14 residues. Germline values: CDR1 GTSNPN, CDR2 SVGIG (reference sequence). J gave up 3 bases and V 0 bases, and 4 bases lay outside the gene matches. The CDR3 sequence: CAWSVGTDYTEAFF. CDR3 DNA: TGTGCCTGGAGTGTAGGGACAGACTACACTGAAGCTTTCTTT.

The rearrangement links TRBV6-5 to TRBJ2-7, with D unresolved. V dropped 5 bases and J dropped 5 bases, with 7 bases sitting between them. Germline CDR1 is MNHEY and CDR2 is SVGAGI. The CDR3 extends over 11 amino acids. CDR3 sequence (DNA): TGTGCCAGCAGTCAACACGACGAGCAGTACTTC. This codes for CASSQHDEQYF.

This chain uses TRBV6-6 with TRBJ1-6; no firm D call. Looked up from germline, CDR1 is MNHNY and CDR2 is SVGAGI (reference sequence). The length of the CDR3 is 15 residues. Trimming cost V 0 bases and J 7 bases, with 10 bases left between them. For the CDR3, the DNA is TGTGCCAGCAGTTACTCGACCGGCGGAAATTCACCCCTCCACTTT. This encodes CASSYSTGGNSPLHF.

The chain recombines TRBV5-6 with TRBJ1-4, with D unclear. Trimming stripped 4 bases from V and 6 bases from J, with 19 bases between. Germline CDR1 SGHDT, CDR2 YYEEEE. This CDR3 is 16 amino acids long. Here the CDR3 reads CASSPERLLIYEKLFF. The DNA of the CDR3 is TGTGCCAGCAGCCCCGAACGACTGCTAATCTATGAAAAACTGTTTTTT.

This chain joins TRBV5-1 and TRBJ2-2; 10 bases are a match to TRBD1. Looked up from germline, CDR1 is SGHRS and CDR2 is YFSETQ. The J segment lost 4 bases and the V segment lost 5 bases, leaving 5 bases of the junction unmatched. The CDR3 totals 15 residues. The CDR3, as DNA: TGCGCCAGCAGTCGGGACAGGGGACCCACCGGGGAGCTGTTTTTT. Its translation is CASSRDRGPTGELFF.

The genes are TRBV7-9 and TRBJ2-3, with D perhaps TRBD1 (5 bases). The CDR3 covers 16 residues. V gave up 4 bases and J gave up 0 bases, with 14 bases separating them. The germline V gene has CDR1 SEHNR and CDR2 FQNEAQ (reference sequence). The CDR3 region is CASSSRQTSSTDTQYF. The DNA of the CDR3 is TGTGCCAGCAGCTCGAGACAGACTTCTAGCACAGATACGCAGTATTTT.

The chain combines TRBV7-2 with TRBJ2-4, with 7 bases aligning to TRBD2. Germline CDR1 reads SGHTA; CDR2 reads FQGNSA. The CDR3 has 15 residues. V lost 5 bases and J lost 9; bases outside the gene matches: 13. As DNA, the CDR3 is TGTGCCAGCAGCCCTGAATTCCGACTAGCCGGCATTCAGTACTTC. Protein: CASSPEFRLAGIQYF.

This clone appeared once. The CDR3 region is CSVDAGGVEQYF. For the CDR3, the DNA is TGCAGCGTTGACGCAGGAGGGGTCGAGCAGTACTTC. The J gene is TRBJ2-7, the V gene TRBV29-1; tentatively, D is TRBD2 (6 bases). V was pared by 3 bases and J by 6 bases, with 12 bases between. CDR1 and CDR2 (germline): SQVTM, ANQGSEA. The CDR3 runs to 12 residues.

The CDR3 DNA sequence: TGTGCCAGTAGCGGTCCCCCGTATGAGCAGTTCTTC. Its protein is CASSGPPYEQFF. The chain joins TRBV19 to TRBJ2-1; D ambiguous. The V gene lost 6 bases and the J gene lost 8 bases, with 11 bases spanning the gap. Germline V lookup: CDR1 LNHDA, CDR2 SQIVND (reference sequence). The length of the CDR3 is 12 residues.

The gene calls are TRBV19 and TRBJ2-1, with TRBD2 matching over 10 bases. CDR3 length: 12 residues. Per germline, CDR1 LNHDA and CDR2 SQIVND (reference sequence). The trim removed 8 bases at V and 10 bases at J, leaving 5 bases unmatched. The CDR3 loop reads CASGLAGVEQFF. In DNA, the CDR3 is TGTGCCAGTGGGCTAGCGGGAGTCGAGCAGTTCTTC.

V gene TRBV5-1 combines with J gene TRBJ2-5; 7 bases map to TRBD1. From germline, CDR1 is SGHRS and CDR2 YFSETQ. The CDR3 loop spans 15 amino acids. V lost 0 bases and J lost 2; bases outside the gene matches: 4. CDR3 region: CASSLAGGTQETQYF. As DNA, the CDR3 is TGCGCCAGCAGCTTGGCAGGGGGAACACAAGAGACCCAGTACTTC.

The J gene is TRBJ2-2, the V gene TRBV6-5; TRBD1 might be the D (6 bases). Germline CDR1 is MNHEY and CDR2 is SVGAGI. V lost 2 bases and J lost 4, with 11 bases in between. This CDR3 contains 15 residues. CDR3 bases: TGTGCCAGCAGTTACAGCAGGGGATCCACCGGGGAGCTGTTTTTT. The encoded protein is CASSYSRGSTGELFF.

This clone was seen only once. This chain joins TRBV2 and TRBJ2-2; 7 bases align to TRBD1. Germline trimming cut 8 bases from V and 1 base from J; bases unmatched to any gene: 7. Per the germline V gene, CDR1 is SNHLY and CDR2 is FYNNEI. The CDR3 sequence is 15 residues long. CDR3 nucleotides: TGTGCCAGCGTTAAGGGGGCTGAGAACACCGGGGAGCTGTTTTTT. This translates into CASVKGAENTGELFF.

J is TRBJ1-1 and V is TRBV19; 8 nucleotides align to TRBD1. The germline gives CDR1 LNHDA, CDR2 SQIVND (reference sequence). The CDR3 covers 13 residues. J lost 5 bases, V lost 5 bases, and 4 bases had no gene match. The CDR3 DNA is TGTGCCAGTAGTGGAGACAGGGGAACTGAAGCTTTCTTT. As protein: CASSGDRGTEAFF. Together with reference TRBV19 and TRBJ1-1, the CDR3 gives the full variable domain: DGGITQSPKYLFRKEGQNVTLSCEQNLNHDAMYWYRQDPGQGLRLIYYSQIVNDFQKGDIAEGYSVSREKKESFPLTVTSAQKNPTAFYLCASSGDRGTEAFFGQGTRLTVV.

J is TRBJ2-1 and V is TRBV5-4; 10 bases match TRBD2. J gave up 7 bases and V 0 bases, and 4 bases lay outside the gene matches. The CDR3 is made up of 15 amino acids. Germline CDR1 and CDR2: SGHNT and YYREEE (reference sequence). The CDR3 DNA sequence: TGTGCCAGCAGCTTGGTAACTAGCGGGATGAATGAGCAGTTCTTC. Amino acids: CASSLVTSGMNEQFF.

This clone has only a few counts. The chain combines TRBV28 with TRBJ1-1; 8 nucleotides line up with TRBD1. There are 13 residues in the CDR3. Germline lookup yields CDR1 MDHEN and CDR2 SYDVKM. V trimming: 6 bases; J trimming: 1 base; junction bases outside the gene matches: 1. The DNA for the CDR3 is TGTGCCAGCAGAGGACAGGGGAACACTGAAGCTTTCTTT. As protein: CASRGQGNTEAFF.

This chain's CDR3 is CASSRTSGSTDTQYF. CDR3 in DNA: TGTGCCAGCAGTAGGACTAGCGGATCCACAGATACGCAGTATTTT. The chain joins TRBV2 to TRBJ2-3, with 10 bases that match TRBD2. This CDR3 is 15 amino acids long. Germline values: CDR1 SNHLY, CDR2 FYNNEI. Trimming removed 5 bases from V and 2 bases from J; junction bases left unmatched: 4.